One sample yielded the 14 T cell receptor beta chains listed below, sequenced in a study of blood T cell repertoires in COVID-19 (dated by TCRdb to 2020 to 2021). Library preparation employed the immunoSEQ multiplex PCR assay. TCRdb took over this immuneACCESS table, retaining in-frame rearrangements with V and J assigned. Such tables are incomplete; in checked studies, under half of the missing clones stem from an unresolved V gene, and the remainder is unexplained. This sample is represented by about 140,000 clones; about 83% of them were singletons. The ten biggest clones cover 3.4% of the sample. The sequenced sample was PBMCs or T cells enriched from blood (not recorded which). All receptors come from a woman in her fifties or sixties with acute COVID-19.

The chain recombines TRBV6-5 with TRBJ2-1, with TRBD2 matching 13 bases. With V trimmed by 0 bases and J by 7 bases, 3 bases remained unmatched. This CDR3 has 16 residues. The germline CDR1 and CDR2 sequences are MNHEY and SVGAGI. CDR3 nucleotide sequence: TGTGCCAGCAGTTACTCGCCGGGACTAGCGGGGAATGAGCAGTTCTTC. Amino acid sequence: CASSYSPGLAGNEQFF.

The chain is built from TRBV27 and TRBJ1-2, with no clear D. Germline values: CDR1 MNHEY, CDR2 SMNVEV (reference sequence). V lost 6 bases, J lost 4 bases, and 15 bases lay in between. This CDR3 contains 14 residues. CDR3 in DNA: TGTGCCAGCAGGGGGAGGACGGAGGTCTATGGCTACACCTTC. This gives the protein CASRGRTEVYGYTF.

This clone appeared once. The chain recombines TRBV10-3 with TRBJ2-2; TRBD2 matches 12 bases. Looked up from germline, CDR1 is ENHRY and CDR2 is SYGVKD. The CDR3 extends over 17 amino acids. V lost 6 bases to trimming and J lost 0 bases; unmatched junction nucleotides: 5. CDR3 sequence (DNA): TGTGCCATCAGGGGGACTAGCGGGTCCGCGAACACCGGGGAGCTGTTTTTT. Protein sequence: CAIRGTSGSANTGELFF.

The chain joins TRBV5-1 to TRBJ2-1, with TRBD2 matching 8 bases. V dropped 0 bases and J dropped 6; count of bases not matched to a gene: 5. This CDR3 spans 15 amino acids. The germline CDR1 and CDR2 sequences are SGHRS and YFSETQ. CDR3 in amino acids: CASSLVAGGVNEQFF. CDR3 DNA sequence: TGCGCCAGCAGCTTGGTTGCGGGAGGCGTCAATGAGCAGTTCTTC.

This chain uses TRBV4-1 with TRBJ2-2; 9 bases agree with TRBD1. CDR1 MGHRA and CDR2 YSYEKL come from the germline V gene. The length of the CDR3 is 18 residues. Trimming removed 4 bases from V and 7 bases from J; junction bases left unmatched: 16. DNA of the CDR3: TGCGCCAGCAGCCGCCTAAGGCGATCGGGGACAGGGATCGGGGAGCTGTTTTTT. It is translated as CASSRLRRSGTGIGELFF.

This chain links TRBV7-3 with TRBJ2-1, with D perhaps matching TRBD1 (6 bases). CDR3 length: 16 residues. Germline CDR1 and CDR2: SGHTA and FQGTGA. Trimming took 5 bases from V and 0 from J, leaving 14 bases between them. The CDR3 DNA sequence: TGTGCCAGCAGCACCTACAGGGCGAGCTCCTACAATGAGCAGTTCTTC. Residues: CASSTYRASSYNEQFF.

This chain connects TRBV10-3 to TRBJ1-5; D perhaps matches TRBD1 (6 bases). The length of the CDR3 is 17 residues. V lost 2 bases, J lost 3 bases, and 17 bases lay in between. Germline V gene lookup returns CDR1 ENHRY and CDR2 SYGVKD. The chain's CDR3 is CAISEDRTSGSNQPQHF. The CDR3 nucleotides read TGTGCCATCAGTGAGGACAGGACATCAGGATCCAATCAGCCCCAGCATTTT.

The CDR3 nucleotides are TGTGCCAGCAGACAACAGGGGGCCGGGGAGCTGTTTTTT. Translation gives CASRQQGAGELFF. The chain uses TRBV6-5 and TRBJ2-2; 8 positions agree with TRBD1. Germline V gives CDR1 MNHEY, CDR2 SVGAGI. V lost 6 bases to trimming and J lost 6 bases; unmatched junction nucleotides: 3. The CDR3 runs to 13 residues.

This sequence joins TRBV10-3 and TRBJ2-7, with D unresolved. Between the trimmed V and J ends, which lost 4 bases and 5 bases, there was a span of 12 bases. This CDR3 is built from 13 residues. Germline CDR1 reads ENHRY; CDR2 reads SYGVKD. The CDR3 spells CAISVTQSHEQYF. The CDR3 nucleotides read TGTGCCATCAGTGTAACACAGTCCCACGAGCAGTACTTC.

The V gene is TRBV6-1, the J gene TRBJ1-1; D possibly corresponds to TRBD1 (6 bases). Per the germline V gene, CDR1 is MNHNS and CDR2 is SASEGT. The CDR3 has 13 residues. V shed 2 bases and J shed 4 bases, with 8 bases lying between them. The CDR3 coding sequence is TGTGCCAGCAGTGAATTCAGGGGCACTGAAGCTTTCTTT. As protein: CASSEFRGTEAFF.

V usage is TRBV21-1 and J usage is TRBJ2-1; the D call TRBD2 from the table was never checked on the DNA. TRBV21-1 is a documented pseudogene. The CDR3 extends over 17 amino acids. As DNA, the CDR3 is TGTGCCAGCAGCAAAAGGGGATCAGCGGGGGGATACAATGAGCAGTTCTTC. Its protein product is CASSKRGSAGGYNEQFF.

This rearrangement joins TRBV21-1 to TRBJ2-3; the D call TRBD2 from the table was never checked on the DNA. TRBV21-1 is given as a pseudogene. The CDR3 runs to 10 residues. The CDR3 loop reads CATYTDTQYF. As DNA, the CDR3 is TGTGCCACTTACACAGATACGCAGTATTTT.

This rearrangement joins TRBV6-2 or TRBV6-3 to TRBJ2-4; D possibly corresponds to TRBD2 (6 bases). Germline V gene sequence: CDR1 MNHEY, CDR2 SVGEGT. This CDR3 has 15 amino acids. Trimming cost V 1 base and J 7 bases, with 14 bases left between them. CDR3 sequence: CASSYLEGSRNIQYF. The CDR3 coding sequence is TGTGCCAGCAGTTACTTGGAGGGATCGAGGAACATTCAGTACTTC.

The V and J genes are TRBV5-1 and TRBJ2-2; D perhaps matches TRBD2 (6 bases). V lost 0 bases and J lost 4, with 10 bases in between. Germline-derived CDR1 and CDR2 are SGHRS and YFSETQ. The CDR3 spans 15 residues. Written as DNA, the CDR3 is TGCGCCAGCAGCTTGGGACTAGTAGGCACCGGGGAGCTGTTTTTT. Its protein is CASSLGLVGTGELFF.